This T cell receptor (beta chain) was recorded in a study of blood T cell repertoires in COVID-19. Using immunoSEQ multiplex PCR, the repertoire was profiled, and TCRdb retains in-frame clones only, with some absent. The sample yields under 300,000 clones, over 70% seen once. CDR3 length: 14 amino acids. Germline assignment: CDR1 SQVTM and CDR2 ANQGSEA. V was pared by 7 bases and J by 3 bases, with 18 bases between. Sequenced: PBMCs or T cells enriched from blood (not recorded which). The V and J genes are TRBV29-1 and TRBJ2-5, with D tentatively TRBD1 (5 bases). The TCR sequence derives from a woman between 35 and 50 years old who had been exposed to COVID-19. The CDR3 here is CSARGTADKETQYF. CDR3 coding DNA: TGCAGCGCCAGAGGTACGGCGGACAAAGAGACCCAGTACTTC. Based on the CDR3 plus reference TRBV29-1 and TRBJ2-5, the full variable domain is SAVISQKPSRDICQRGTSLTIQCQVDSQVTMMFWYRQQPGQSLTLIATANQGSEATYESGFVIDKFPISRPNLTFSTLTVSNMSPEDSSIYLCSARGTADKETQYFGPGTRLLVL.